The subject of this entry is one T cell receptor beta chain. Antigen unknown. The record originates from a study of OX40 agonist ivuxolimab in advanced cancers. Assay used: immunoSEQ multiplex PCR; TCRdb lists only in-frame clones, some missing. The repertoire has approximately 94,000 clones, approximately 92% of them found once; the top ten carry around 3.4%. The germline gives CDR1 SGHRS, CDR2 YFSETQ. CDR3 size: 16 residues. Germline trimming cut 1 base from V and 5 bases from J; bases unmatched to any gene: 12. The study's findings and limits: CD8+ T cells showed, on average, more clonal expansion than CD4+ cells.

This receptor was obtained from an adult with an advanced solid tumor such as melanoma, head and neck, liver or kidney cancer. Material: CD4+ or CD8+ T cells sorted from blood, obtained in a trial of the OX40 agonist ivuxolimab. This chain connects TRBV5-1 to TRBJ2-7; the match to TRBD2 covers 7 bases. Written as DNA, the CDR3 is TGCGCCAGCAGCTTGTTTTCGCCTTTACGGGGGGACGAGCAGTACTTC. Protein sequence: CASSLFSPLRGDEQYF. Looking up the rest from reference TRBV5-1 and TRBJ2-7 gives the full variable domain: KAGVTQTPRYLIKTRGQQVTLSCSPISGHRSVSWYQQTPGQGLQFLFEYFSETQRNKGNFPGRFSGRQFSNSRSEMNVSTLELGDSALYLCASSLFSPLRGDEQYFGPGTRLTVT.